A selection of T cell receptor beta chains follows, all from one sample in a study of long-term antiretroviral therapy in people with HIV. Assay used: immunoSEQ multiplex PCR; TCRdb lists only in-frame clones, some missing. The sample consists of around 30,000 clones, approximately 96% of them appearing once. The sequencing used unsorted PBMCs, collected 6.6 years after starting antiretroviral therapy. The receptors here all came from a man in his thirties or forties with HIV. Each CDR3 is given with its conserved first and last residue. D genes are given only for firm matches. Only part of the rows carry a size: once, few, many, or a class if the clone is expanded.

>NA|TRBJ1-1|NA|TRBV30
CAWTGGGFEAFF
TGTGCCTGGACCGGGGGTGGTTTTGAAGCTTTCTTT
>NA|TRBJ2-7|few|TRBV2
CASSEEGWSEQYF
TGTGCCAGCAGTGAGGAGGGCTGGTCCGAGCAGTACTTC
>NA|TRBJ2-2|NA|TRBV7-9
CASSLEELFF
TGTGCCAGCAGCCTAGAGGAGCTGTTTTTT
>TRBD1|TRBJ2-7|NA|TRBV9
CASSAHRGPYEQYF
TGTGCCAGCAGCGCGCACAGGGGCCCCTACGAGCAGTACTTC
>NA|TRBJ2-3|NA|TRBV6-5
CASSHRWDTQYF
TGTGCCAGCAGCCACCGCTGGGATACGCAGTATTTT
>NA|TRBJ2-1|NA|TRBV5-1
CASSLSGSPRSYNEQFF
TGCGCCAGCAGCTTGTCAGGGTCCCCCCGCTCCTACAATGAGCAGTTCTTC
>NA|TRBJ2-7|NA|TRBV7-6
CASSLGGGDEQYF
TGTGCCAGCAGCTTAGGGGGCGGGGACGAGCAGTACTTC
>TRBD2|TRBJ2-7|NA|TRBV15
CATSREAGGAEQYF
TGTGCCACCAGCAGAGAAGCGGGGGGTGCGGAGCAGTACTTC
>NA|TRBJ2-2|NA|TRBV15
CATSRDLGTGELFF
TGTGCCACCAGCAGGGACCTGGGGACCGGGGAGCTGTTTTTT
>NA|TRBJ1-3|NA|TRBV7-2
CASSLRGPGNTIYF
TGTGCCAGCAGCTTAAGAGGTCCTGGAAACACCATATATTTT
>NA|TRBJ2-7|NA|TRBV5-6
CASSLGGSIATEQYF
TGTGCCAGCAGCTTAGGGGGGAGTATCGCTACCGAGCAGTACTTC
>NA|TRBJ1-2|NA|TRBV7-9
CASSLVEGHGYTF
TGTGCCAGCAGCTTAGTCGAGGGTCATGGCTACACCTTC
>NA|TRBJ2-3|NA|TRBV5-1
CASSLELKTDTQYF
TGCGCCAGCAGCTTGGAGCTGAAAACGGATACGCAGTATTTT
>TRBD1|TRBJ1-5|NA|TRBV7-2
CASSSGQGAGQPQHF
TGTGCCAGCAGCTCGGGACAGGGGGCAGGGCAGCCCCAGCATTTT
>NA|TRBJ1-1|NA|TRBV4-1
CASSLAGGTVNTEAFF
TGCGCCAGCAGCCTAGCCGGGGGGACGGTGAACACTGAAGCTTTCTTT
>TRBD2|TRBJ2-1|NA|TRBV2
CASRGLAGGYNEQFF
TGTGCCAGCAGAGGACTAGCGGGGGGATACAATGAGCAGTTCTTC
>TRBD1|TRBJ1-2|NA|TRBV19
CASSNGQGGRYYGYTF
TGTGCCAGTAGTAACGGACAGGGAGGTCGTTACTATGGCTACACCTTC
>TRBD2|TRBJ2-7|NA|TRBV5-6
CASSSGTSGAYEQYF
TGTGCCAGCAGCTCTGGGACTAGCGGAGCCTACGAGCAGTACTTC
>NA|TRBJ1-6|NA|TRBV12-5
CASGFGLTGTNSPLHF
TGTGCTAGTGGTTTCGGCCTGACAGGAACAAATTCACCCCTCCACTTT
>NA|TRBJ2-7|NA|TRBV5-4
CASSLDGGGSGTEPSYEQYF
TGTGCCAGCAGCTTGGATGGGGGGGGGTCAGGGACAGAGCCCTCCTACGAGCAGTACTTC
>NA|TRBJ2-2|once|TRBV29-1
CSVRVVGPQNTGELFF
TGCAGCGTTCGGGTAGTGGGACCTCAGAACACCGGGGAGCTGTTTTTT
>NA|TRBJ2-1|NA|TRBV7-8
CASSTVYNEQFF
TGTGCCAGCAGCACTGTCTACAATGAGCAGTTCTTC
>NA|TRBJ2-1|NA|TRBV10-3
CAISGSGTDEQFF
TGTGCCATCAGTGGCTCGGGTACCGATGAGCAGTTCTTC
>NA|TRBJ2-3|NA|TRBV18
CASSPGITYPGF
TGTGCCAGCTCACCGGGGATTACTTACCCGGGATTT